The 5 T cell receptor beta chains given below trace back to one sample, sequenced in a study of shared clonotypes between healthy human individuals. Sequencing was performed with immunoSEQ multiplex PCR; in TCRdb, only in-frame clones are kept and a portion is missing. The sample holds some 690,000 clones; less than 95% are singletons and the top ten take roughly 36%. Sequencing was performed on memory CD8+ T cells from PBMCs. Sample subset: CD45RO+ cells pooled with CCR7-negative TemRA cells. Receptors originate from a man between 18 and 35 years old in good health. Some clones in this sample may be carry-over from other donors' samples.

J is TRBJ1-2 and V is TRBV18; the match to TRBD1 covers 7 bases. The junction had 5 bases not matched to a gene; V was cut back by 0 bases and J by 4 bases. Germline V gene sequence: CDR1 KGHSH, CDR2 LQKENI. This CDR3 contains 15 residues. For the CDR3, the DNA is TGTGCCAGCTCACCACCGGGGCAGGGGGTCTATGGCTACACCTTC. Translating it yields CASSPPGQGVYGYTF.

V usage is TRBV7-9 and J usage is TRBJ1-1, with D hard to call. V lost 2 bases to trimming and J lost 4 bases, with 11 bases between them. CDR3 length equals 14 residues. Germline CDR1 is SEHNR and CDR2 is FQNEAQ (reference sequence). The CDR3 here is CASSLQFLGTEAFF. The DNA of the CDR3 is TGTGCCAGCAGCTTACAATTTCTGGGCACTGAAGCTTTCTTT.

The chain recombines TRBV7-2 with TRBJ1-3; TRBD1 is a possible D gene (6 bases). The V gene's germline CDR1 is SGHTA and CDR2 FQGNSA. This CDR3 spans 16 amino acids. Trimming removed 5 bases at V and 2 bases at J, with 16 bases between. CDR3 amino acids: CASSTHLTGTGNTIYF. CDR3 coding DNA: TGTGCCAGCAGCACGCACTTAACAGGGACTGGAAACACCATATATTTT.

The gene calls are TRBV19 and TRBJ2-7; 7 positions agree with TRBD1. The germline CDR1 and CDR2 sequences are LNHDA and SQIVND (reference sequence). The CDR3 spans 15 residues. V shed 4 bases, J shed 3 bases, and the junction held 9 bases outside the gene matches. The CDR3, as DNA: TGTGCCAGTAGTACATACCGGGACAGAGACTACGAGCAGTACTTC. Protein: CASSTYRDRDYEQYF.

V and J are TRBV7-9 and TRBJ2-7; no clear D gene. This CDR3 is 14 amino acids long. The germline CDR1 and CDR2 sequences are SEHNR and FQNEAQ (reference sequence). Trimming took 0 bases from V and 2 from J, leaving 8 bases between them. The CDR3 reads CASSLAIDTYEQYF. CDR3 DNA: TGTGCCAGCAGCTTAGCGATCGATACCTACGAGCAGTACTTC.